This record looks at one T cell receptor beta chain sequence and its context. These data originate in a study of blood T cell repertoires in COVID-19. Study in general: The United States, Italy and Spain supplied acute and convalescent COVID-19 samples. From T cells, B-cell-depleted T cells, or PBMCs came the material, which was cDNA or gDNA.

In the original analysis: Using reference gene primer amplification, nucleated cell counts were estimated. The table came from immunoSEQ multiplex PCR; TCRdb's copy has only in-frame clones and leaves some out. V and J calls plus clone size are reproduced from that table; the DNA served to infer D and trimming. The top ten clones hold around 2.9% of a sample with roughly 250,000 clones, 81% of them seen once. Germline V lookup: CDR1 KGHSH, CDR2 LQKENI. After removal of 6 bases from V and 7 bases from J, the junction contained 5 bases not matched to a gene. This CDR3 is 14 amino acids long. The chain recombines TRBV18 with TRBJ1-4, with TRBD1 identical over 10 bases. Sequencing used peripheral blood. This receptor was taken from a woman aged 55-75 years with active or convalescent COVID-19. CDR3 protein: CASSKTGGFEKLFF. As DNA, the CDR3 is TGTGCCAGCTCCAAGACAGGGGGCTTTGAAAAACTGTTTTTT.